Shown below are 8 T cell receptor beta chains from a single sample sequenced in a study of long-term antiretroviral therapy in people with HIV. The run of the v3.0 immunoSEQ assay was at survey level. Libraries were prepared by immunoSEQ multiplex PCR; TCRdb keeps only in-frame clonotypes and omits some of them. Seen here are 20,000 to 25,000 clones, approximately 80% observed once, and the top ten hold more than 9%. The sample in question was unsorted PBMCs, obtained 1.6 years after starting antiretroviral therapy. Receptor source: a man between 40 and 49 years old with HIV.

This clone is judged medium-sized. J is TRBJ1-5 and V is TRBV10-1; D unclear. Germline V CDR1 and CDR2: WNHNN, SYGVQD (reference sequence). This CDR3 is 13 amino acids long. V lost 3 bases to trimming and J lost 0 bases, with 3 bases between them. In DNA, the CDR3 is TGCGCCAGCAGTGAAAATAGCAATCAGCCCCAGCATTTT. It specifies CASSENSNQPQHF.

The chain links TRBV30 to TRBJ2-1, with a weak D call TRBD1 (5 bases). V lost 4 bases, J lost 4 bases, and 8 bases lay in between. Per the germline V gene, CDR1 is GTSNPN and CDR2 is SVGIG (reference sequence). This CDR3 has 12 amino acids. The CDR3: CAWTPGYNEQFF. DNA of the CDR3: TGTGCCTGGACCCCAGGGTACAATGAGCAGTTCTTC.

The chain joins TRBV29-1 to TRBJ2-1; 10 nucleotides agree with TRBD2. The germline CDR1 and CDR2 sequences are SQVTM and ANQGSEA. The CDR3 spans 16 residues. The trim removed 6 bases at V and 4 bases at J, leaving 12 bases unmatched. This chain's CDR3 is CSVQGGLAKHYNEQFF. In DNA form, the CDR3 reads TGCAGCGTCCAGGGGGGACTAGCGAAGCATTACAATGAGCAGTTCTTC.

The chain has TRBV2 and TRBJ1-5; no definite D call. The V end lost 5 bases, the J end lost 1 base, and 9 bases lay between the germline ends. The CDR3 contains 14 residues. In germline, CDR1 is SNHLY, CDR2 FYNNEI. The CDR3 spells CASSLGRSNQPQHF. The CDR3 bases are TGTGCCAGCAGTCTTGGCCGGAGCAATCAGCCCCAGCATTTT.

J is TRBJ2-7 and V is TRBV10-3; D not certain. The V end was cut by 4 bases, the J end by 3 bases, with 4 bases between. This CDR3 has 11 amino acids. Germline assignment: CDR1 ENHRY and CDR2 SYGVKD. The CDR3, as DNA: TGTGCCATCAGTGGAAACTACGAGCAGTACTTC. Amino acids: CAISGNYEQYF.

This chain uses TRBV27 with TRBJ2-7, with D tentatively TRBD1 (6 bases). This CDR3 is 15 amino acids long. V shed 6 bases and J shed 3 bases, with 18 bases lying between them. CDR1 and CDR2 (germline): MNHEY, SMNVEV (reference sequence). CDR3 region: CASRPGQSSGYEQYF. In nucleotides, the CDR3 is TGTGCCAGCAGACCGGGACAATCGTCAGGCTACGAGCAGTACTTC.

The chain has TRBV29-1 and TRBJ2-7; a possible D gene is TRBD1 (5 bases). V gave up 7 bases and J gave up 5 bases, with 15 bases separating them. This CDR3 comprises 12 residues. From germline, CDR1 is SQVTM and CDR2 ANQGSEA. The CDR3 region is CSAATVRDEQYF. The CDR3 DNA sequence: TGCAGCGCAGCGACAGTCAGGGACGAGCAGTACTTC.

The chain is built from TRBV25-1 and TRBJ2-1, with TRBD2 identical over 7 bases. The CDR3 length is 16 residues. Germline assignment: CDR1 MGHDK and CDR2 SYGVNS. The junction had 8 bases not matched to a gene; V was cut back by 2 bases and J by 4 bases. The CDR3 DNA reads TGTGCCAGCAGTGAAACAGGAGCGGGGAGGTACAATGAGCAGTTCTTC. It specifies CASSETGAGRYNEQFF. The full variable domain, completed using reference TRBV25-1 and TRBJ2-1, is EADIYQTPRYLVIGTGKKITLECSQTMGHDKMYWYQQDPGMELHLIHYSYGVNSTEKGDLSSESTVSRIRTEHFPLTLESARPSHTSQYLCASSETGAGRYNEQFFGPGTRLTVL.